Shown below are 30 T cell receptor beta chains from a single sample sequenced in a study of CD8 T cells in Susac syndrome. Random hexamers were used to reverse transcribe an amount of about 0.5 to 1 ug RNA. TCRdb analysed the immunoSEQ multiplex PCR reads with MiXCR anew, one entry per CDR3 protein. This sample carries some 96,000 distinct CDR3 sequences, just under 95% of them seen once, and the ten largest clones take about 0.28%. The specimen sequenced was CD4+ T cells from PBMCs. These TCRs come from a human donor with Susac syndrome.

The chain joins TRBV5-5 to TRBJ1-6, with TRBD1 identical over 8 bases. With V trimmed by 4 bases and J by 10 bases, 19 bases remained unmatched. This CDR3 is 18 amino acids long. The germline CDR1 and CDR2 sequences are SGHKS and YYEKEE (reference sequence). CDR3 protein: CASSPSLSGQGGGSPLHF. In nucleotides, the CDR3 is TGTGCCAGCAGCCCCAGCCTCAGCGGACAGGGCGGAGGGTCACCCCTCCACTTT.

The chain couples TRBV6-4 to TRBJ2-1; no reliable D call. This CDR3 region has 12 residues. The V gene lost 8 bases and the J gene lost 10 bases, with 15 bases spanning the gap. Germline V lookup: CDR1 MRHNA, CDR2 SNTAGT. DNA for the CDR3: TGTGCCAGCCTAAGACCCCTTGGGGAGCAGTTCTTC. This gives the protein CASLRPLGEQFF.

The gene calls are TRBV5-1 and TRBJ1-2, with D possibly being TRBD1 (6 bases). The germline CDR1 and CDR2 sequences are SGHRS and YFSETQ. The CDR3 loop spans 15 amino acids. The V and J ends lost 0 bases and 6 bases respectively, with 15 bases between them. The CDR3 bases are TGCGCCAGCAGCTTGGATTCCGGAAACAGGGATGGCTACACCTTC. This gives the protein CASSLDSGNRDGYTF.

The V and J genes are TRBV18 and TRBJ2-3, with D uncertain. V lost 2 bases to trimming and J lost 0 bases, with 6 bases between them. The CDR3 runs to 14 residues. Per the germline V gene, CDR1 is KGHSH and CDR2 is LQKENI. CDR3 bases: TGTGCCAGCTCACCAAGGGATAGCACAGATACGCAGTATTTT. Encoded protein: CASSPRDSTDTQYF.

CDR3 amino acids: CASSPQRGVEETQYF. In nucleotides, the CDR3 is TGTGCCAGCTCACCTCAGCGGGGGGTCGAAGAGACCCAGTACTTC. This sequence joins TRBV18 and TRBJ2-5; TRBD2 agrees at 9 bases. CDR1 and CDR2 from the germline V gene are KGHSH and LQKENI. This CDR3 has 15 amino acids. V was pared by 3 bases and J by 3 bases, with 5 bases of the junction left unmatched.

J is TRBJ1-3 and V is TRBV30; D remains ambiguous. V was pared by 0 bases and J by 9 bases, with 12 bases between. The CDR3 has 13 residues. Germline CDR1 reads GTSNPN; CDR2 reads SVGIG (reference sequence). The CDR3 is CAWSVASAATIYF. CDR3 bases: TGTGCCTGGAGTGTGGCCAGTGCGGCCACCATATATTTT.

V and J are TRBV29-1 and TRBJ2-3, with 7 bases that match TRBD2. The germline gives CDR1 SQVTM, CDR2 ANQGSEA. This CDR3 spans 15 amino acids. Trimming cost V 3 bases and J 8 bases; bases outside gene matches: 14. CDR3 DNA sequence: TGCAGCGTTGACGGTCGGAGCGGGGCAGAGGTTACGCAGTATTTT. Amino acid sequence: CSVDGRSGAEVTQYF.

This clonotype was detected only a few times. Here the CDR3 DNA reads TGTGCCAGTAGTATAGATGGCCGGGGTAATCAGCCCCAGCATTTT. It yields the protein CASSIDGRGNQPQHF. The V call is TRBV19, the J call TRBJ1-5; the D is unclear. The V end lost 0 bases, the J end lost 4 bases, and 10 bases lay between the germline ends. The CDR3 length is 15 residues. The germline V gene has CDR1 LNHDA and CDR2 SQIVND (reference sequence).

The chain carries TRBV7-8 and TRBJ2-3; possibly TRBD1 for D (6 bases). This CDR3 is built from 15 residues. In germline, CDR1 is SGHVS, CDR2 FQNEAQ. V lost 5 bases and J lost 2, with 14 bases in between. The CDR3 sequence: CASSTGHLNTDTQYF. The CDR3 nucleotides are TGTGCCAGCAGCACGGGACATCTAAACACAGATACGCAGTATTTT.

The rearrangement links TRBV20-1 to TRBJ2-7; no definite D call. Germline V gene sequence: CDR1 DFQATT, CDR2 SNEGSKA (reference sequence). CDR3 size: 13 residues. With 5 bases removed from V and 2 bases from J, the gap between germline ends came to 13 bases. CDR3 bases: TGCAGTGCTCTCGCGCGGTATACCTACGAGCAGTACTTC. Translated, it gives CSALARYTYEQYF.

The chain links TRBV7-8 to TRBJ2-3; no clear D gene. Trimming removed 5 bases at V and 3 bases at J, with 24 bases between. CDR3 length: 18 residues. Germline V gene sequence: CDR1 SGHVS, CDR2 FQNEAQ. The CDR3 DNA is TGTGCCAGCAGCCCTCCCCTAAGGCTACGCAGGCGGACAGATACGCAGTATTTT. Amino acid sequence: CASSPPLRLRRRTDTQYF.

The V and J genes are TRBV30 and TRBJ2-1, with TRBD1 as a possible D gene (6 bases). V dropped 8 bases and J dropped 0 bases, with 29 bases sitting between them. Germline CDR1 and CDR2: GTSNPN and SVGIG (reference sequence). This CDR3 comprises 19 residues. The CDR3 sequence is CAGSTDKGDVMSSYNEQFF. CDR3 DNA sequence: TGTGCCGGGTCAACTGACAAGGGGGACGTCATGAGCTCCTACAATGAGCAGTTCTTC.

The chain links TRBV27 to TRBJ1-6; no reliable D call. The CDR3 has 14 amino acids. Trimming took 0 bases from V and 7 from J, leaving 7 bases between them. Germline V gives CDR1 MNHEY, CDR2 SMNVEV (reference sequence). CDR3 protein: CASSLSIGNSPLHF. CDR3 sequence (DNA): TGTGCCAGCAGTTTATCGATTGGGAATTCACCCCTCCACTTT.

The chain links TRBV28 to TRBJ2-4, with a weak D call TRBD1 (6 bases). Trimming took 5 bases from V and 8 from J, leaving 19 bases between them. The CDR3 consists of 15 residues. The germline CDR1 and CDR2 sequences are MDHEN and SYDVKM. DNA of the CDR3: TGTGCCAGCAGTGAGACAGGACAAGATTCGGACATTCAGTACTTC. As protein: CASSETGQDSDIQYF.

The chain couples TRBV29-1 to TRBJ1-1, with 12 bases aligning to TRBD1. The CDR3 totals 20 residues. Trimming cost V 3 bases and J 4 bases; bases outside gene matches: 21. Germline assignment: CDR1 SQVTM and CDR2 ANQGSEA. The CDR3 nucleotides are TGCAGCGTTGATAGGGGACAGGGGGCTCCCGGCAAATTGACTTCCACTGAAGCTTTCTTT. Translation gives CSVDRGQGAPGKLTSTEAFF.

The chain links TRBV3-1 to TRBJ1-3, with D tentatively TRBD1 (5 bases). This CDR3 contains 14 residues. Deletions cut 5 bases from V and 3 bases from J, with 11 bases between. The V gene's germline CDR1 is LGHDT and CDR2 YNNKEL (reference sequence). The CDR3 coding sequence is TGTGCCAGCAGCTCCGGGACCCATGGAAACACCATATATTTT. Protein sequence: CASSSGTHGNTIYF.

The chain recombines TRBV15 with TRBJ1-4; D remains unclear. There are 13 residues in the CDR3. Trimming stripped 0 bases from V and 8 bases from J, with 7 bases between. Germline lookup yields CDR1 LNHNV and CDR2 YYDKDF (reference sequence). The chain's CDR3 is CATSRERREKLFF. The CDR3 nucleotides are TGTGCCACCAGCAGAGAAAGGAGGGAAAAACTGTTTTTT. Full variable domain (rest looked up from reference TRBV15 and TRBJ1-4): DAMVIQNPRYQVTQFGKPVTLSCSQTLNHNVMYWYQQKSSQAPKLLFHYYDKDFNNEADTPDNFQSRRPNTSFCFLDIRSPGLGDTAMYLCATSRERREKLFFGSGTQLSVL.

This sequence joins TRBV12-3 or TRBV12-4 and TRBJ2-1; 9 nucleotides match TRBD2. The V and J ends lost 5 bases and 4 bases, in that order; junction bases with no gene match: 9. This CDR3 is built from 16 residues. The CDR3 is CASSPPWRGGYNEQFF. As DNA, the CDR3 is TGTGCCAGCAGTCCCCCCTGGCGGGGGGGATACAATGAGCAGTTCTTC.

V usage is TRBV7-6 and J usage is TRBJ1-1, with a tentative D call TRBD1 (5 bases). This CDR3 is 14 amino acids long. Trimming left V 5 bases short and J 2 bases short, with 12 bases between. Germline assignment: CDR1 SGHVS and CDR2 FNYEAQ. As DNA, the CDR3 is TGTGCCAGCAGCCCTATGGGACTTAACACTGAAGCTTTCTTT. The encoded protein is CASSPMGLNTEAFF.

The genes are TRBV28 and TRBJ2-3; 11 bases are a match to TRBD2. With V trimmed by 7 bases and J by 1 base, 4 bases remained unmatched. Germline V gene data show CDR1 as MDHEN and CDR2 as SYDVKM. CDR3 size: 15 residues. Written as DNA, the CDR3 is TGTGCCAGCACCCTACTAGCGGGGGGCACAGATACGCAGTATTTT. It yields the protein CASTLLAGGTDTQYF.

This chain uses TRBV4-1 with TRBJ2-7, with no clear D. The CDR3 is made up of 15 amino acids. Looked up from germline, CDR1 is MGHRA and CDR2 is YSYEKL. V was shortened by 0 bases and J by 3 bases, with 12 bases between the two germline ends. CDR3 region: CASSQDDSVDYEQYF. The CDR3 DNA sequence: TGCGCCAGCAGCCAAGATGATTCGGTCGACTACGAGCAGTACTTC.

This clonotype was detected only once. V and J are TRBV30 and TRBJ2-2, with D perhaps being TRBD1 or TRBD2 (6 bases each). CDR3 length: 11 residues. In germline, CDR1 is GTSNPN, CDR2 SVGIG (reference sequence). V dropped 8 bases and J dropped 5 bases, with 9 bases sitting between them. The CDR3 nucleotides are TGTGCCAGGGGGGATACCGGGGAGCTGTTTTTT. Protein sequence: CARGDTGELFF.

The chain links TRBV15 to TRBJ2-3; no clear D. Trimming stripped 11 bases from V and 2 bases from J, with 14 bases between. From germline, CDR1 is LNHNV and CDR2 YYDKDF (reference sequence). The CDR3 is 13 amino acids. CDR3 amino acids: CASKGLPTDTQYF. For the CDR3, the DNA is TGTGCCTCGAAAGGCCTACCCACAGATACGCAGTATTTT. The full variable domain, completed using reference TRBV15 and TRBJ2-3, is DAMVIQNPRYQVTQFGKPVTLSCSQTLNHNVMYWYQQKSSQAPKLLFHYYDKDFNNEADTPDNFQSRRPNTSFCFLDIRSPGLGDTAMYLCASKGLPTDTQYFGPGTRLTVL.

This chain links TRBV7-9 with TRBJ2-3, with D perhaps TRBD2 (6 bases). V was shortened by 7 bases and J by 2 bases, with 19 bases between the two germline ends. Per germline, CDR1 SEHNR and CDR2 FQNEAQ (reference sequence). There are 16 residues in the CDR3. The CDR3 DNA reads TGTGCCAGCAACCCCTTGGGGGACTCTTACACAGATACGCAGTATTTT. As protein: CASNPLGDSYTDTQYF.

The chain links TRBV12-3 or TRBV12-4 to TRBJ2-2, with TRBD2 identical over 7 bases. The J segment lost 1 base and the V segment lost 6 bases, leaving 2 bases of the junction unmatched. The CDR3 covers 14 residues. The CDR3 sequence is CASRSSGNTGELFF. For the CDR3, the DNA is TGTGCCAGCAGATCTAGCGGGAACACCGGGGAGCTGTTTTTT.

This chain joins TRBV9 and TRBJ2-2, with a weak D call TRBD1 (6 bases). Between the trimmed V and J ends, which lost 0 bases and 1 base, there was a span of 10 bases. This CDR3 is built from 16 residues. The germline gives CDR1 SGDLS, CDR2 YYNGEE. The CDR3 reads CASSVGTGRNTGELFF. The DNA of the CDR3 is TGTGCCAGCAGCGTAGGCACAGGGAGGAACACCGGGGAGCTGTTTTTT.

The chain links TRBV20-1 to TRBJ2-1; 7 bases fit TRBD2. The germline V gene has CDR1 DFQATT and CDR2 SNEGSKA (reference sequence). The J segment lost 7 bases and the V segment lost 6 bases, leaving 12 bases of the junction unmatched. CDR3 length equals 14 residues. The DNA of the CDR3 is TGCAGTGCCCCCTTGGGGGGGATAGATAATGAGCAGTTCTTC. Amino acids: CSAPLGGIDNEQFF.

The J gene is TRBJ2-5, the V gene TRBV3-1, with TRBD2 as a possible D gene (5 bases). CDR3 length: 15 residues. Trimming took 1 base from V and 5 from J, leaving 14 bases between them. Germline CDR1 reads LGHDT; CDR2 reads YNNKEL (reference sequence). The CDR3 is CASSQGGNVAETQYF. CDR3 DNA sequence: TGTGCCAGCAGCCAAGGAGGGAATGTCGCGGAGACCCAGTACTTC.

V is TRBV20-1 and J is TRBJ2-2, with TRBD2 identical over 9 bases. CDR1 is DFQATT, CDR2 SNEGSKA, per germline (reference sequence). The junction had 8 bases not matched to a gene; V was cut back by 0 bases and J by 3 bases. The CDR3 totals 17 residues. CDR3 sequence (DNA): TGCAGTGCTAGAGACCCCGTAGTAGCGGGGGACACCGGGGAGCTGTTTTTT. Residues: CSARDPVVAGDTGELFF.

The chain combines TRBV7-2 with TRBJ2-3; D is uncertain. V lost 5 bases and J lost 4, with 16 bases in between. Germline V gene data show CDR1 as SGHTA and CDR2 as FQGNSA. The CDR3 loop spans 15 amino acids. The CDR3 nucleotides read TGTGCCAGCAGCCAGCAAGCCACGGCCCCAGATACGCAGTATTTT. Its protein product is CASSQQATAPDTQYF.